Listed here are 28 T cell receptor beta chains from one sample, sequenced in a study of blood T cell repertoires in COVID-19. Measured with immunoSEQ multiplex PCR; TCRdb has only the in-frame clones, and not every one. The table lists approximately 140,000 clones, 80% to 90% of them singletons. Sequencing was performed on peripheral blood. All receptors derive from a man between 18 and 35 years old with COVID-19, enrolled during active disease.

In DNA, the CDR3 is TGTGCCAGCTGCCCCGGGACTAGCGGTCCCGAGGCCCCCTACAATGAGCAGTTCTTC. Its translation: CASCPGTSGPEAPYNEQFF. This rearrangement joins TRBV6-2 or TRBV6-3 to TRBJ2-1, with TRBD2 matching over 11 bases. Germline V gene lookup returns CDR1 MNHEY and CDR2 SVGEGT. The CDR3 totals 19 residues. V shed 8 bases, J shed 2 bases, and the junction held 17 bases outside the gene matches.

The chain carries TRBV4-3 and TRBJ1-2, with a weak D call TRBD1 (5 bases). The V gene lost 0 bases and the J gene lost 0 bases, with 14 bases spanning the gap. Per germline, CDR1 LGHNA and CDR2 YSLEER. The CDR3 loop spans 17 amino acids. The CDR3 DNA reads TGCGCCAGCAGCCAAGAGGACATTGGAGGGACTAACTATGGCTACACCTTC. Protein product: CASSQEDIGGTNYGYTF.

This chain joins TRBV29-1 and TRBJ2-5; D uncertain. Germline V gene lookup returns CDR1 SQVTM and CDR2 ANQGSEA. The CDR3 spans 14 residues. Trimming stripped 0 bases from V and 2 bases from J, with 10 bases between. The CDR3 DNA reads TGCAGCGTTGAAGACAGGCCGTCGCAAGAGACCCAGTACTTC. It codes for CSVEDRPSQETQYF.

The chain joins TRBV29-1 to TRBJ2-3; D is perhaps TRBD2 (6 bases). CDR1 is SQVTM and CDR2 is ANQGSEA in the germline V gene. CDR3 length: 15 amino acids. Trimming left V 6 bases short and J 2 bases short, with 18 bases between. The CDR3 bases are TGCAGCGTAGGCCCCCTTCTAGCGCCCACAGATACGCAGTATTTT. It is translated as CSVGPLLAPTDTQYF.

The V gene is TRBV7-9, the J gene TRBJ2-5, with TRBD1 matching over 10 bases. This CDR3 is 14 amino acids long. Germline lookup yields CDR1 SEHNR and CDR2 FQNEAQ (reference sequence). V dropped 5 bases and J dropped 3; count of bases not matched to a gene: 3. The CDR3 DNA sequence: TGTGCCAGCAGCACCGGGACAGGGGAAGAGACCCAGTACTTC. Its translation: CASSTGTGEETQYF.

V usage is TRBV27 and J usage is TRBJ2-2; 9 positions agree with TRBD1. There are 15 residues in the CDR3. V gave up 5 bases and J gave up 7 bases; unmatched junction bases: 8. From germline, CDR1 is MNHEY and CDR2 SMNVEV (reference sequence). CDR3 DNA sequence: TGTGCCAGCAGTGTCACAGGGGGCGCGGTCGGGGAGCTGTTTTTT. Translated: CASSVTGGAVGELFF.

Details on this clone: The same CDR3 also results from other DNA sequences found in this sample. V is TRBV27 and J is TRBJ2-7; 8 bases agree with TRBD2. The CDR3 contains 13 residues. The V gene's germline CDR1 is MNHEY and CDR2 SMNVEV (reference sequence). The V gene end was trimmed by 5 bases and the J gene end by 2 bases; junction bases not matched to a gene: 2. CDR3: CASSRGGPYEQYF. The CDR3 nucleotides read TGTGCCAGCAGTCGGGGGGGCCCCTACGAGCAGTACTTC.

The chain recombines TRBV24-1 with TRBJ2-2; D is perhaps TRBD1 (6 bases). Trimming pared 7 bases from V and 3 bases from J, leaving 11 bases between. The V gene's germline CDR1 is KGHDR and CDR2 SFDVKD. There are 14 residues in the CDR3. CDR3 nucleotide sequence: TGTGCCACCAGAGCCCCAGGGGACACCGGGGAGCTGTTTTTT. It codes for CATRAPGDTGELFF.

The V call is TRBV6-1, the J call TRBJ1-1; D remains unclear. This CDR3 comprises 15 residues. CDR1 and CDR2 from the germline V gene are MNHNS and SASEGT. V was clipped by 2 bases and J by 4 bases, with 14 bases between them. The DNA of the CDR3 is TGTGCCAGCAGTGAACCCCCGGGAGGAGCCACTGAAGCTTTCTTT. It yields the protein CASSEPPGGATEAFF.

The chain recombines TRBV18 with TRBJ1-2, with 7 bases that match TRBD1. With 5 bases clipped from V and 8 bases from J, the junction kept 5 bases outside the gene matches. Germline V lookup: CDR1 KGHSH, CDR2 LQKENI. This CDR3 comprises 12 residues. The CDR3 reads CASSEGGLGYTF. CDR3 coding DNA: TGTGCCAGCTCAGAAGGGGGCTTGGGCTACACCTTC.

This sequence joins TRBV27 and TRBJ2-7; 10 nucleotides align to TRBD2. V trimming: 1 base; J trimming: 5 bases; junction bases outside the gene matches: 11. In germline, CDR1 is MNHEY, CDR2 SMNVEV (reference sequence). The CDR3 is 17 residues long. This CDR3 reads CASSLFWGTSGVHEQYF. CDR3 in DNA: TGTGCCAGCAGTTTATTCTGGGGCACTAGCGGGGTACACGAGCAGTACTTC.

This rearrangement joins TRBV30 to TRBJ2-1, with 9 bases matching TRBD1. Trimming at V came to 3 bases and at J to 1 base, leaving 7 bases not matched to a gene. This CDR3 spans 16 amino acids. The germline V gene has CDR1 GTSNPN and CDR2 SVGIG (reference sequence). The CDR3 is CAWRAGTGTSYNEQFF. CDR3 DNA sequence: TGTGCCTGGAGGGCTGGGACAGGGACTTCCTACAATGAGCAGTTCTTC. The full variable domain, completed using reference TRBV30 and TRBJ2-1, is SQTIHQWPATLVQPVGSPLSLECTVEGTSNPNLYWYRQAAGRGLQLLFYSVGIGQISSEVPQNLSASRPQDRQFILSSKKLLLSDSGFYLCAWRAGTGTSYNEQFFGPGTRLTVL.

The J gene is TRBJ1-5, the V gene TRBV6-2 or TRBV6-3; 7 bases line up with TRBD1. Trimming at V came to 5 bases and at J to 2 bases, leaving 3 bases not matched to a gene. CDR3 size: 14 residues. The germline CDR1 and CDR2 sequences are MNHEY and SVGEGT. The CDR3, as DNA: TGTGCCAGCAGTCAACAGGGGCGCAATCAGCCCCAGCATTTT. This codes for CASSQQGRNQPQHF.

CDR3 region: CASSPPEANVLTF. In DNA, the CDR3 is TGTGCCAGCAGCCCGCCAGAGGCCAACGTCCTGACTTTC. The chain is built from TRBV7-9 and TRBJ2-6; D not certain. Germline lookup yields CDR1 SEHNR and CDR2 FQNEAQ (reference sequence). The CDR3 is made up of 13 amino acids. The V and J ends lost 5 bases and 6 bases respectively, with 8 bases between them.

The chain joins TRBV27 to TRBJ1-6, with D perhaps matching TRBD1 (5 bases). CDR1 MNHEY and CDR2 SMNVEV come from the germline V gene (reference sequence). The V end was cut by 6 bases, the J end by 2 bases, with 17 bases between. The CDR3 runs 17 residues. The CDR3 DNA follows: TGTGCCAGCAGGGGGCCGACCCTGGCTGCCTATAATTCACCCCTCCACTTT. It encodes CASRGPTLAAYNSPLHF.

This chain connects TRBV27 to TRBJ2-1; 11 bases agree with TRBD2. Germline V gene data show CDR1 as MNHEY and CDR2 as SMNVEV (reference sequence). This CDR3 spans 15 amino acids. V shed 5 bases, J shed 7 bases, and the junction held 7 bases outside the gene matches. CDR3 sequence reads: CASSIIAGGLNEQFF. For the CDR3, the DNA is TGTGCCAGCAGTATTATAGCGGGAGGGTTGAATGAGCAGTTCTTC.

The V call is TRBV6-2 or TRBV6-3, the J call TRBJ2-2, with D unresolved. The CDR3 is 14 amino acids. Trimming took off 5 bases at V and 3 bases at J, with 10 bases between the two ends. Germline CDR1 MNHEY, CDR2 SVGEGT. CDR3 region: CASSPPTDTGELFF. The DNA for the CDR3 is TGTGCCAGCAGTCCCCCTACGGACACCGGGGAGCTGTTTTTT.

The CDR3 reads CASSQRGPGPLFYGYTF. CDR3 bases: TGTGCCAGCAGCCAAAGGGGGCCAGGGCCCCTTTTCTATGGCTACACCTTC. This chain joins TRBV3-1 (or the pseudogene TRBV3-2) and TRBJ1-2; 7 bases line up with TRBD1. Germline CDR1 LGHDT, CDR2 YNNKEL (reference sequence). V was clipped by 2 bases and J by 4 bases; unmatched bases: 13. The CDR3 extends over 17 amino acids.

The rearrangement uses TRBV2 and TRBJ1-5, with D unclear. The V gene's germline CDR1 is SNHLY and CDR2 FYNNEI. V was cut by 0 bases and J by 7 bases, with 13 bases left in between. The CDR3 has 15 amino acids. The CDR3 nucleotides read TGTGCCAGCAGTGAAGCGAGTCCGGGATTCCAGCCCCAGCATTTT. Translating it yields CASSEASPGFQPQHF.

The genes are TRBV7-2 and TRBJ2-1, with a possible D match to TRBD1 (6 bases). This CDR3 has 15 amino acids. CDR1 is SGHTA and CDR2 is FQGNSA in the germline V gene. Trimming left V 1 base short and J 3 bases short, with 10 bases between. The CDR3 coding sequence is TGTGCCAGCAGCTTAGACAGGGCGCTCTACAATGAGCAGTTCTTC. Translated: CASSLDRALYNEQFF.

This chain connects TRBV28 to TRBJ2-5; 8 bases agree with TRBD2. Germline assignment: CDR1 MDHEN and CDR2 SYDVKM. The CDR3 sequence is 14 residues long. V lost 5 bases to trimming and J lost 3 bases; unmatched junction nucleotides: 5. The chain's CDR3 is CASSPREGEETQYF. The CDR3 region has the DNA TGTGCCAGCAGTCCTCGGGAGGGAGAAGAGACCCAGTACTTC. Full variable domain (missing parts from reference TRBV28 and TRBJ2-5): DVKVTQSSRYLVKRTGEKVFLECVQDMDHENMFWYRQDPGLGLRLIYFSYDVKMKEKGDIPEGYSVSREKKERFSLILESASTNQTSMYLCASSPREGEETQYFGPGTRLLVL.

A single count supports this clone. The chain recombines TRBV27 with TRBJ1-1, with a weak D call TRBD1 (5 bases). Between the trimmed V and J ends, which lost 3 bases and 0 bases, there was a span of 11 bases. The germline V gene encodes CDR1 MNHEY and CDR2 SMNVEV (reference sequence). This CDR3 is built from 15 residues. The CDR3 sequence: CASSFGGTLNTEAFF. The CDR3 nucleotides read TGTGCCAGCAGTTTCGGGGGGACTCTGAACACTGAAGCTTTCTTT.

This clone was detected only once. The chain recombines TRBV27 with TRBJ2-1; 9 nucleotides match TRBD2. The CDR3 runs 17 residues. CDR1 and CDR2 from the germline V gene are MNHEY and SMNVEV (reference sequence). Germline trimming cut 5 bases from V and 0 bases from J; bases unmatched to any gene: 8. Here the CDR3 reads CASSPRLAVSSYNEQFF. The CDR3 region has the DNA TGTGCCAGCAGTCCGCGACTAGCGGTTTCCTCCTACAATGAGCAGTTCTTC.

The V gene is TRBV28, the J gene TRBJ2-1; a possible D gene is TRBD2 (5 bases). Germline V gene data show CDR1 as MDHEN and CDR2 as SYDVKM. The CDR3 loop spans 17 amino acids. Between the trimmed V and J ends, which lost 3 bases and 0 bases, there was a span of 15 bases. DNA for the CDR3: TGTGCCAGCAGTTTTCGGGGAGCGTTCAGCTCCTACAATGAGCAGTTCTTC. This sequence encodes CASSFRGAFSSYNEQFF. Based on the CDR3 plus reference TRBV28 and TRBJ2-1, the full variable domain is DVKVTQSSRYLVKRTGEKVFLECVQDMDHENMFWYRQDPGLGLRLIYFSYDVKMKEKGDIPEGYSVSREKKERFSLILESASTNQTSMYLCASSFRGAFSSYNEQFFGPGTRLTVL.

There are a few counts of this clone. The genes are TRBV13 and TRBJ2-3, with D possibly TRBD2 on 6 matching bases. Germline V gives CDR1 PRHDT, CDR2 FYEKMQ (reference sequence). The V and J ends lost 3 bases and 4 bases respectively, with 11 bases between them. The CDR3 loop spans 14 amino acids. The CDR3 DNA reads TGTGCCAGCAGCTTCCGACTAGTTGCAGATACGCAGTATTTT. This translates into CASSFRLVADTQYF.

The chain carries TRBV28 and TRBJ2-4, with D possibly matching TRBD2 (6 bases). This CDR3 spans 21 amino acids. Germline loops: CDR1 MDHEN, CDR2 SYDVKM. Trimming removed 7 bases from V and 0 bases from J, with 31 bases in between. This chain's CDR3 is CASKKGLAGTDKLGAKNIQYF. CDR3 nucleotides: TGTGCCAGCAAAAAAGGCCTGGCGGGGACCGACAAACTCGGAGCCAAAAACATTCAGTACTTC.

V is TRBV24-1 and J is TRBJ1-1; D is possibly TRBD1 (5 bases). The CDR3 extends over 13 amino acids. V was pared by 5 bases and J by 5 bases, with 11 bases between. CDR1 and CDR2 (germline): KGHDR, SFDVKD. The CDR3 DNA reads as TGTGCCACCAGTGGGGGGGGGAGTACTGAAGCTTTCTTT. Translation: CATSGGGSTEAFF.

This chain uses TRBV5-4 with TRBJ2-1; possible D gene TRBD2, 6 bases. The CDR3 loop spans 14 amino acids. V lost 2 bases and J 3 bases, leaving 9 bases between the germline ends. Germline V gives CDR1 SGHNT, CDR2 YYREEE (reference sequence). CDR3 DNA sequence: TGTGCCAGCAGCTTAGGCGGGGACTACAATGAGCAGTTCTTC. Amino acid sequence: CASSLGGDYNEQFF. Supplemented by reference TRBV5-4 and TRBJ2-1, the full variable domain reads ETGVTQSPTHLIKTRGQQVTLRCSSQSGHNTVSWYQQALGQGPQFIFQYYREEENGRGNFPPRFSGLQFPNYSSELNVNALELDDSALYLCASSLGGDYNEQFFGPGTRLTVL.